These 10 T cell receptor beta chains share one sample of origin, sequenced in a study of shared clonotypes between healthy human individuals. Some clones are missing from TCRdb's copy, which holds only in-frame ones; the method was immunoSEQ multiplex PCR. Among about 1 million clones listed, about 75% were seen once. Sequenced sample: memory CD4+ T cells sorted from blood. Subset defined: CD45RA-negative fraction. Receptors originate from a man younger than 35 in good health.

V gene TRBV7-2 combines with J gene TRBJ2-1; perhaps TRBD2 as D (5 bases). Trimming removed 4 bases at V and 8 bases at J, with 12 bases between. The CDR3 consists of 13 residues. CDR1 is SGHTA, CDR2 FQGNSA, per germline. The CDR3 region has the DNA TGTGCCAGCAGCTGGCGAGGGTGGGATGAGCAGTTCTTC. Amino acids: CASSWRGWDEQFF.

V usage is TRBV6-1 and J usage is TRBJ2-2; D not resolved. The V gene's germline CDR1 is MNHNS and CDR2 SASEGT. The V gene lost 6 bases and the J gene lost 5 bases, with 10 bases spanning the gap. This CDR3 is built from 13 residues. The CDR3 DNA follows: TGTGCCAGCAGCGCAGTTCGGACCGGGGAGCTGTTTTTT. Protein product: CASSAVRTGELFF.

The chain has TRBV6-1 and TRBJ1-6; D ambiguous. Germline V gives CDR1 MNHNS, CDR2 SASEGT. The ends were cut back, 6 bases at V and 6 bases at J, with 15 bases in the middle. There are 15 residues in the CDR3. The CDR3: CASRMYTALNSPLHF. The CDR3 bases are TGTGCCAGCAGAATGTATACAGCTCTTAATTCACCCCTCCACTTT.

The chain joins TRBV15 to TRBJ2-7; D tentatively reads TRBD1 or TRBD2 (5 bases each). The CDR3 has 15 amino acids. V dropped 1 base and J dropped 5 bases, with 15 bases sitting between them. The V gene's germline CDR1 is LNHNV and CDR2 YYDKDF (reference sequence). Here the CDR3 reads CATSRGGTQEDEQYF. CDR3 DNA sequence: TGTGCCACCAGCAGAGGAGGGACGCAAGAGGACGAGCAGTACTTC.

A remark on this clone: This clone may be a read error of a much larger clone one base away. This sample also contains other DNA sequences that code for the same CDR3. This sequence joins TRBV28 and TRBJ2-6; D unresolved. Trimming stripped 3 bases from V and 1 base from J, with 1 base between. Germline CDR1 reads MDHEN; CDR2 reads SYDVKM. The CDR3 runs to 13 residues. CDR3 in DNA: TGTGCCAGCAGTTTTTCTGGGGCCAACGTCCTGACTTTC. Its translation: CASSFSGANVLTF.

This rearrangement joins TRBV6-5 to TRBJ1-6, with D possibly being TRBD1 (5 bases). Germline CDR1 is MNHEY and CDR2 is SVGAGI. Deletions cut 10 bases from V and 7 bases from J, with 8 bases between. The CDR3 is made up of 11 amino acids. CDR3: CATEGNSPLHF. CDR3 nucleotides: TGTGCCACTGAGGGGAATTCACCCCTCCACTTT.

This chain uses TRBV2 with TRBJ2-3, with 14 bases fitting TRBD2. This CDR3 spans 14 amino acids. V gave up 6 bases and J gave up 10 bases; unmatched junction bases: 6. The germline V gene encodes CDR1 SNHLY and CDR2 FYNNEI. The CDR3 DNA follows: TGTGCCAGCAGCCTCGGGACTAGCGGGAGACCGCAGTATTTT. Its protein product is CASSLGTSGRPQYF.

The rearrangement uses TRBV19 and TRBJ1-5; D not resolved. Per the germline V gene, CDR1 is LNHDA and CDR2 is SQIVND (reference sequence). V lost 7 bases, J lost 4 bases, and 11 bases lay in between. The CDR3 runs to 13 residues. The CDR3 coding sequence is TGTGCCAGTACCGATCGGAGTAATCAGCCCCAGCATTTT. As protein: CASTDRSNQPQHF.

About this clone itself: The identical CDR3 is also encoded by other nucleotide sequences in the sample. The J gene is TRBJ1-3, the V gene TRBV7-2; TRBD1 matches 8 bases. The germline V gene encodes CDR1 SGHTA and CDR2 FQGNSA. This CDR3 contains 15 residues. With V trimmed by 1 base and J by 2 bases, 1 base remained unmatched. CDR3 nucleotides: TGTGCCAGCAGCTTAGGACAGGGGACTGGAAACACCATATATTTT. Translation gives CASSLGQGTGNTIYF.

Regarding this clone: The sample holds other DNA sequences that translate to the same CDR3. This chain uses TRBV5-4 with TRBJ1-1; D is possibly TRBD1 (5 bases). Germline CDR1 reads SGHNT; CDR2 reads YYREEE (reference sequence). The CDR3 is 14 residues long. V lost 2 bases and J lost 5, with 13 bases in between. DNA of the CDR3: TGTGCCAGCAGCTTAGAGATGGGGGGAACTGAAGCTTTCTTT. Translating gives CASSLEMGGTEAFF.